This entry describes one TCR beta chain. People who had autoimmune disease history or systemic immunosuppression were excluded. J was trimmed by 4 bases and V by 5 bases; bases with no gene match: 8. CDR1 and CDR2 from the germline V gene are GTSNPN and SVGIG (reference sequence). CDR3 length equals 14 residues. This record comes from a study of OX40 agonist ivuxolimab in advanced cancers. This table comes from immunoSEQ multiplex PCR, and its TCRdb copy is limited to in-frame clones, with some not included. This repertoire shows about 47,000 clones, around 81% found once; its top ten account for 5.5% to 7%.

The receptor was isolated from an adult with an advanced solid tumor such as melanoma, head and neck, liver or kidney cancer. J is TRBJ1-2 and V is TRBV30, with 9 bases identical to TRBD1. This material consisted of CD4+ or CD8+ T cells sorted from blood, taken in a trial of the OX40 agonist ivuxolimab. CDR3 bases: TGTGCCTGGGGGACGAGGGACAGGGTCTATGGCTACACCTTC. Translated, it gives CAWGTRDRVYGYTF. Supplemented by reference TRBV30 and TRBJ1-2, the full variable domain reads SQTIHQWPATLVQPVGSPLSLECTVEGTSNPNLYWYRQAAGRGLQLLFYSVGIGQISSEVPQNLSASRPQDRQFILSSKKLLLSDSGFYLCAWGTRDRVYGYTFGSGTRLTVV.